These 18 T cell receptor beta chains were sequenced from one sample in a study of technical replicates of blood from a handful of donors. TCRdb's table, derived via immunoSEQ multiplex PCR, lists solely in-frame clones and lacks some. The repertoire holds 65,000 to 80,000 clones, with about 97% as singletons. The sequencing sample was made of T cells isolated from PBMCs. The origin of the receptors is a human donor in good health.

This clone was observed once. The rearrangement joins TRBV7-9 to TRBJ1-2; TRBD1 is a possible D gene (5 bases). Trimming pared 0 bases from V and 4 bases from J, leaving 12 bases between. The germline V gene has CDR1 SEHNR and CDR2 FQNEAQ (reference sequence). The CDR3 extends over 15 amino acids. The chain's CDR3 is CASSLAHRFGYGYTF. The CDR3 nucleotides read TGTGCCAGCAGCTTAGCGCACAGGTTTGGCTATGGCTACACCTTC.

The chain is built from TRBV6-1 and TRBJ1-1, with D perhaps TRBD1 (5 bases). This CDR3 is 13 amino acids long. V was pared by 3 bases and J by 5 bases, with 10 bases between. The germline gives CDR1 MNHNS, CDR2 SASEGT. The CDR3 DNA sequence: TGTGCCAGCAGTGATTTGGGGGGGACTGAAGCTTTCTTT. Amino acids: CASSDLGGTEAFF.

This chain connects TRBV5-1 to TRBJ2-1; D uncertain. Germline values: CDR1 SGHRS, CDR2 YFSETQ. V shed 5 bases and J shed 7 bases, with 10 bases lying between them. The CDR3 contains 12 residues. The CDR3 nucleotides read TGCGCCAGCAGGGGCGATAGTAATGAGCAGTTCTTC. This translates into CASRGDSNEQFF.

This clone was detected only once. The genes are TRBV9 and TRBJ2-7; a weak D match, TRBD1 (5 bases). The CDR3 sequence is 16 residues long. V lost 0 bases and J lost 2, with 15 bases in between. Germline CDR1 and CDR2: SGDLS and YYNGEE. The CDR3 DNA reads as TGTGCCAGCAGCGTAGTTAAGACAGTGGTTCCCTACGAGCAGTACTTC. Translated, it gives CASSVVKTVVPYEQYF.

This chain joins TRBV30 and TRBJ2-7; 12 positions match TRBD2. V lost 1 base, J lost 11 bases, and 9 bases stayed unmatched. The CDR3 consists of 14 residues. Germline CDR1 reads GTSNPN; CDR2 reads SVGIG (reference sequence). The CDR3 DNA reads as TGTGCCTGGAGTGCCGCCGGACTAGCGGGGCGCAAGTACTTC. Residues: CAWSAAGLAGRKYF.

V and J are TRBV4-1 and TRBJ2-2; weak D call: TRBD2 (6 bases). This CDR3 contains 19 residues. Germline V gives CDR1 MGHRA, CDR2 YSYEKL. V was shortened by 2 bases and J by 0 bases, with 19 bases between the two germline ends. CDR3 in amino acids: CASSQRAAGIVTNTGELFF. The CDR3 region has the DNA TGCGCCAGCAGCCAACGCGCGGCGGGGATCGTCACGAACACCGGGGAGCTGTTTTTT.

The rearrangement joins TRBV28 to TRBJ2-5; D call uncertain. Germline V gene sequence: CDR1 MDHEN, CDR2 SYDVKM. The length of the CDR3 is 11 residues. Trimming removed 6 bases from V and 3 bases from J, with 5 bases in between. The CDR3 protein is CASSPEETQYF. In DNA, the CDR3 is TGTGCCAGCAGCCCTGAAGAGACCCAGTACTTC.

The V and J genes are TRBV6-1 and TRBJ2-1, with D perhaps TRBD2 (5 bases). The germline V and J ends were trimmed by 3 bases and 0 bases, with 15 bases remaining between them. The CDR3 is made up of 17 amino acids. Germline V lookup: CDR1 MNHNS, CDR2 SASEGT. CDR3 in amino acids: CASSDLLSGSSYNEQFF. Written as DNA, the CDR3 is TGTGCCAGCAGTGACCTTTTGAGCGGTAGCTCCTACAATGAGCAGTTCTTC.

The chain's CDR3 is CASSPPEATIGEQFF. The CDR3 region has the DNA TGTGCCAGCTCACCACCAGAGGCAACAATCGGTGAGCAGTTCTTC. The rearrangement joins TRBV18 to TRBJ2-1; D is unclear. From germline, CDR1 is KGHSH and CDR2 LQKENI. The CDR3 covers 15 residues. V gave up 0 bases and J gave up 9 bases, with 15 bases separating them.

The rearrangement uses TRBV7-2 and TRBJ1-5; D might be TRBD1 (5 bases). Looked up from germline, CDR1 is SGHTA and CDR2 is FQGNSA. There are 16 residues in the CDR3. Trimming stripped 5 bases from V and 1 base from J, with 15 bases between. The CDR3 nucleotides read TGTGCCAGCAGCCAATTCGGGGGAGGAAGCAATCAGCCCCAGCATTTT. This sequence encodes CASSQFGGGSNQPQHF.

The chain carries TRBV12-2 and TRBJ2-2; the D segment call TRBD1 is taken from the table without a DNA check. TRBV12-2 is a pseudogene. This CDR3 is built from 15 residues. CDR3 in DNA: TGTGCAAGTCGCCTTGACAGGGGGTGGTCCGGGGAGCTGTTTTTT. Amino acid sequence: CASRLDRGWSGELFF.

The J gene is TRBJ2-5, the V gene TRBV5-4; D is unclear. CDR1 SGHNT and CDR2 YYREEE come from the germline V gene (reference sequence). The CDR3 sequence is 12 residues long. The V gene lost 1 base and the J gene lost 13 bases, with 14 bases spanning the gap. The CDR3 loop is CASSLPTGLRYF. The DNA for the CDR3 is TGTGCCAGCAGCTTGCCCACTGGGCTCAGGTACTTC.

The rearrangement uses TRBV7-2 and TRBJ1-5; no definite D call. Trimming removed 3 bases at V and 8 bases at J, with 11 bases between. Germline values: CDR1 SGHTA, CDR2 FQGNSA. The CDR3 spans 13 residues. The CDR3 protein is CASSFNSGEPQHF. The DNA for the CDR3 is TGTGCCAGCAGCTTTAACAGTGGCGAGCCCCAGCATTTT.

This chain connects TRBV6-1 to TRBJ1-4; possibly TRBD1 for D (5 bases). This CDR3 has 12 residues. V was trimmed by 4 bases and J by 16 bases, leaving 16 bases between them. Looked up from germline, CDR1 is MNHNS and CDR2 is SASEGT. CDR3 residues: CASSGRDGRSFF. Written as DNA, the CDR3 is TGTGCCAGCAGTGGGAGGGACGGCCGCTCGTTTTTT.

CDR3 loop: CASSLEAGGPTDTQYF. In DNA, the CDR3 is TGTGCCAGCAGCTTAGAAGCGGGAGGGCCCACGGATACGCAGTATTTT. The chain joins TRBV7-3 to TRBJ2-3; 10 nucleotides match TRBD2. With V trimmed by 2 bases and J by 6 bases, 8 bases remained unmatched. Germline values: CDR1 SGHTA, CDR2 FQGTGA. The CDR3 loop spans 16 amino acids.

The rearrangement links TRBV7-2 to TRBJ2-7; 8 bases agree with TRBD2. Germline assignment: CDR1 SGHTA and CDR2 FQGNSA. Trimming cost V 7 bases and J 5 bases; bases outside gene matches: 7. The CDR3 consists of 13 residues. CDR3 residues: CASTKLSGNEQYF. The CDR3 nucleotides are TGTGCCAGCACCAAACTTAGCGGGAACGAGCAGTACTTC.

The chain joins TRBV19 to TRBJ2-1, with 8 bases that match TRBD2. Looked up from germline, CDR1 is LNHDA and CDR2 is SQIVND (reference sequence). The CDR3 spans 15 residues. The V and J ends lost 5 bases and 6 bases, in that order; junction bases with no gene match: 9. CDR3 protein: CASSLLAGGANEQFF. The DNA for the CDR3 is TGTGCCAGTAGTCTTCTGGCGGGAGGAGCCAATGAGCAGTTCTTC.

The chain recombines TRBV2 with TRBJ2-6; D is uncertain. The CDR3 contains 13 residues. Between the trimmed V and J ends, which lost 8 bases and 1 base, there was a span of 6 bases. Germline lookup yields CDR1 SNHLY and CDR2 FYNNEI. The CDR3 DNA reads as TGTGCCAGCGGTCTATCTGGGGCCAACGTCCTGACTTTC. The encoded protein is CASGLSGANVLTF.